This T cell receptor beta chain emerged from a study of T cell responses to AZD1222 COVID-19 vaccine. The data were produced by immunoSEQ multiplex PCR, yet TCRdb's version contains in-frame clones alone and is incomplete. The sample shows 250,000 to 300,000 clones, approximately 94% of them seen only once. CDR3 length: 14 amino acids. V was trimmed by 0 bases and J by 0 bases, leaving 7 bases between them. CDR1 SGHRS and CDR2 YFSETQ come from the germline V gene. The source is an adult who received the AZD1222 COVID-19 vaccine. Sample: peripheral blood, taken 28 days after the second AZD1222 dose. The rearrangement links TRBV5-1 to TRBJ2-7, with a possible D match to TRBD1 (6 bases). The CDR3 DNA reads TGCGCCAGCAGCTTGGGGGGGCCCTCCTACGAGCAGTACTTC. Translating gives CASSLGGPSYEQYF.